A selection of T cell receptor beta chains follows, all from one sample in a study of blood T cell repertoires in COVID-19. This table comes from immunoSEQ multiplex PCR, and its TCRdb copy is limited to in-frame clones, with some not included. Of some 400,000 clones detected, under 90% appear once; the ten largest clones hold about 1.7%. The sequenced sample was PBMCs or T cells enriched from blood (not recorded which). The receptors shown here come from a woman in her thirties who had recovered from COVID-19. Both conserved end residues are part of each CDR3. Each record gives: CDR3 protein, CDR3 DNA, D gene, clone size, V gene, J gene. D genes are given only for firm matches. Rows may omit the clone size; those that give it use once, few, many or a size class.

CDR3aa: CAISASTGVSSGANVLTF; CDR3nt: TGTGCCATCAGTGCATCAACGGGGGTCAGCTCTGGGGCCAACGTCCTGACTTTC; d_gene: -; abundance: -; v_gene: TRBV10-3; j_gene: TRBJ2-6
CDR3aa: CASSAWSGTGNNQPQHF; CDR3nt: TGTGCCAGCAGCGCATGGTCCGGGACAGGGAACAATCAGCCCCAGCATTTT; d_gene: TRBD1; abundance: -; v_gene: TRBV9; j_gene: TRBJ1-5
CDR3aa: CASNYRSSYNSPLHF; CDR3nt: TGTGCCAGCAACTACAGGAGCTCCTATAATTCACCCCTCCACTTT; d_gene: -; abundance: -; v_gene: TRBV27; j_gene: TRBJ1-6
CDR3aa: CASSLGSSGEQYF; CDR3nt: TGCGCCAGCAGCTTGGGGTCGTCGGGGGAGCAGTACTTC; d_gene: -; abundance: -; v_gene: TRBV5-1; j_gene: TRBJ2-7
CDR3aa: CASDPGQGRAFF; CDR3nt: TGTGCCAGCGACCCCGGACAGGGAAGGGCTTTCTTT; d_gene: TRBD1; abundance: -; v_gene: TRBV9; j_gene: TRBJ1-1
CDR3aa: CASTGTSASNEQFF; CDR3nt: TGTGCCAGTACCGGGACTAGCGCTTCCAATGAGCAGTTCTTC; d_gene: TRBD2; abundance: -; v_gene: TRBV19; j_gene: TRBJ2-1
CDR3aa: CASSIAQGGTEAFF; CDR3nt: TGTGCCAGTAGTATTGCTCAGGGAGGGACTGAAGCTTTCTTT; d_gene: -; abundance: -; v_gene: TRBV19; j_gene: TRBJ1-1
CDR3aa: CASRPDRGQKAQWPAIYF; CDR3nt: TGTGCCAGCAGACCCGACAGGGGGCAAAAAGCCCAATGGCCTGCCATATATTTT; d_gene: TRBD1; abundance: once; v_gene: TRBV11-2; j_gene: TRBJ1-3
CDR3aa: CASSYSLVNTEAFF; CDR3nt: TGTGCCAGCAGTTACTCACTAGTGAACACTGAAGCTTTCTTT; d_gene: -; abundance: -; v_gene: TRBV6-5; j_gene: TRBJ1-1
CDR3aa: CASSPDFGGELFF; CDR3nt: TGTGCCAGCAGCCCGGACTTTGGCGGGGAGCTGTTTTTT; d_gene: -; abundance: -; v_gene: TRBV6-5; j_gene: TRBJ2-2
CDR3aa: CASTGTGLYEQYF; CDR3nt: TGTGCCAGCACTGGGACAGGGCTCTACGAGCAGTACTTC; d_gene: TRBD1; abundance: -; v_gene: TRBV6-5; j_gene: TRBJ2-7
CDR3aa: CASSPRVAGGLKPQHF; CDR3nt: TGTGCCAGCTCACCACGGGTGGCAGGGGGTTTGAAGCCCCAGCATTTT; d_gene: TRBD1; abundance: once; v_gene: TRBV18; j_gene: TRBJ1-5
CDR3aa: CAIDQGGNGYTF; CDR3nt: TGTGCCATCGATCAGGGGGGTAATGGCTACACCTTC; d_gene: TRBD1; abundance: -; v_gene: TRBV10-3; j_gene: TRBJ1-2
CDR3aa: CSVSSRTALSIYEQYF; CDR3nt: TGCAGCGTTTCTAGCCGGACAGCTCTCTCCATCTACGAGCAGTACTTC; d_gene: -; abundance: -; v_gene: TRBV29-1; j_gene: TRBJ2-7
CDR3aa: CASSLSGGSTDTQYF; CDR3nt: TGTGCCAGCAGCCTTAGCGGCGGGAGTACAGATACGCAGTATTTT; d_gene: TRBD2; abundance: once; v_gene: TRBV9; j_gene: TRBJ2-3
CDR3aa: CASSSGTGYYEQYF; CDR3nt: TGTGCCAGCAGTTCCGGGACAGGGTACTACGAGCAGTACTTC; d_gene: TRBD1; abundance: few; v_gene: TRBV27; j_gene: TRBJ2-7
CDR3aa: CASSLGTGGAGELFF; CDR3nt: TGCGCCAGCAGCCTCGGGACCGGAGGGGCCGGGGAGCTGTTTTTT; d_gene: -; abundance: -; v_gene: TRBV5-1; j_gene: TRBJ2-2
CDR3aa: CASSLGQYYGYTF; CDR3nt: TGCGCCAGCAGCTTGGGCCAGTACTATGGCTACACCTTC; d_gene: -; abundance: -; v_gene: TRBV5-1; j_gene: TRBJ1-2
CDR3aa: CASSMGGRDTQYF; CDR3nt: TGTGCCAGTAGTATGGGGGGGAGGGATACGCAGTATTTT; d_gene: TRBD2; abundance: -; v_gene: TRBV19; j_gene: TRBJ2-3
CDR3aa: CAISLTDYQPQHF; CDR3nt: TGTGCCATCAGTCTCACAGATTATCAGCCCCAGCATTTT; d_gene: -; abundance: -; v_gene: TRBV10-3; j_gene: TRBJ1-5
CDR3aa: CATSRAGGDYNEQFF; CDR3nt: TGTGCCACCAGCAGGGCGGGGGGCGACTACAATGAGCAGTTCTTC; d_gene: TRBD2; abundance: few; v_gene: TRBV15; j_gene: TRBJ2-1
CDR3aa: CASSQNPGGQGEHEQYF; CDR3nt: TGCGCCAGCAGCCAAAACCCGGGAGGGCAGGGGGAACACGAGCAGTACTTC; d_gene: -; abundance: -; v_gene: TRBV4-3; j_gene: TRBJ2-7
CDR3aa: CASSPTTGVSSGANVLTF; CDR3nt: TGTGCCAGCTCACCAACGACAGGGGTCAGCTCTGGGGCCAACGTCCTGACTTTC; d_gene: TRBD1; abundance: once; v_gene: TRBV18; j_gene: TRBJ2-6
CDR3aa: CATNRGTGLAGTYEQYF; CDR3nt: TGTGCCACCAACAGGGGGACGGGACTAGCGGGAACCTACGAGCAGTACTTC; d_gene: TRBD2; abundance: -; v_gene: TRBV10-3; j_gene: TRBJ2-7
CDR3aa: CASSQGAGEAFF; CDR3nt: TGTGCCAGCAGCCAAGGGGCAGGGGAAGCTTTCTTT; d_gene: -; abundance: -; v_gene: TRBV3-1/TRBV3-2; j_gene: TRBJ1-1
CDR3aa: CASSVAGGGVQETQYF; CDR3nt: TGTGCCAGCAGCGTAGCGGGCGGGGGAGTCCAAGAGACCCAGTACTTC; d_gene: TRBD2; abundance: -; v_gene: TRBV9; j_gene: TRBJ2-5
CDR3aa: CASSLSGGPYEQYF; CDR3nt: TGTGCCAGCAGTTTATCGGGGGGACCTTACGAGCAGTACTTC; d_gene: -; abundance: -; v_gene: TRBV27; j_gene: TRBJ2-7
CDR3aa: CASSLVGVRTDTQYF; CDR3nt: TGCGCCAGCAGCCTTGTGGGAGTTAGAACAGATACGCAGTATTTT; d_gene: -; abundance: few; v_gene: TRBV5-1; j_gene: TRBJ2-3
CDR3aa: CASSSILGIQGYHGYTF; CDR3nt: TGTGCCAGCAGTTCCATATTGGGGATACAGGGATATCATGGCTACACCTTC; d_gene: -; abundance: -; v_gene: TRBV28; j_gene: TRBJ1-2
CDR3aa: CASSVGGMNTEAFF; CDR3nt: TGTGCCAGCAGCGTAGGAGGAATGAACACTGAAGCTTTCTTT; d_gene: -; abundance: -; v_gene: TRBV9; j_gene: TRBJ1-1
CDR3aa: CASSQRGSYGYTF; CDR3nt: TGTGCCAGCAGTCAGAGGGGGAGCTATGGCTACACCTTC; d_gene: -; abundance: -; v_gene: TRBV4-2; j_gene: TRBJ1-2
CDR3aa: CASSSPGHGNTEAFF; CDR3nt: TGTGCCAGCAGCTCACCGGGACATGGAAACACTGAAGCTTTCTTT; d_gene: -; abundance: -; v_gene: TRBV5-4; j_gene: TRBJ1-1
CDR3aa: CAWESDRETQYF; CDR3nt: TGTGCCTGGGAATCGGACAGGGAGACCCAGTACTTC; d_gene: TRBD1; abundance: -; v_gene: TRBV30; j_gene: TRBJ2-5
CDR3aa: CASSNVAGGPGTDTQYF; CDR3nt: TGTGCCAGTAGTAATGTAGCGGGGGGGCCTGGCACAGATACGCAGTATTTT; d_gene: TRBD2; abundance: -; v_gene: TRBV19; j_gene: TRBJ2-3
CDR3aa: CAWSNGGGPSSGNTIYF; CDR3nt: TGTGCCTGGAGTAACGGGGGGGGCCCAAGCTCTGGAAACACCATATATTTT; d_gene: -; abundance: -; v_gene: TRBV30; j_gene: TRBJ1-3
CDR3aa: CASSLSGGTNYGYTF; CDR3nt: TGTGCCAGCAGCTTAAGTGGGGGCACGAACTATGGCTACACCTTC; d_gene: -; abundance: -; v_gene: TRBV11-2; j_gene: TRBJ1-2
CDR3aa: CASSLNRVQPQHF; CDR3nt: TGTGCCAGCAGTTTAAACAGGGTTCAGCCCCAGCATTTT; d_gene: -; abundance: -; v_gene: TRBV12-3/TRBV12-4; j_gene: TRBJ1-5
CDR3aa: CASSFSGPTEKLFF; CDR3nt: TGTGCCAGCAGTTTTTCTGGGCCTACTGAAAAACTGTTTTTT; d_gene: -; abundance: once; v_gene: TRBV27; j_gene: TRBJ1-4
CDR3aa: CASRRVPEQETQYF; CDR3nt: TGTGCCAGCAGGCGGGTCCCCGAGCAAGAGACCCAGTACTTC; d_gene: -; abundance: few; v_gene: TRBV2; j_gene: TRBJ2-5
CDR3aa: CASSQELAGAKMSSYNEQFF; CDR3nt: TGTGCCAGCAGCCAAGAACTAGCGGGAGCGAAGATGAGCTCCTACAATGAGCAGTTCTTC; d_gene: TRBD2; abundance: -; v_gene: TRBV4-2; j_gene: TRBJ2-1
CDR3aa: CASFPTGATEAFF; CDR3nt: TGTGCCAGCTTCCCGACAGGGGCCACTGAAGCTTTCTTT; d_gene: TRBD1; abundance: -; v_gene: TRBV18; j_gene: TRBJ1-1
CDR3aa: CATSRGETQYF; CDR3nt: TGTGCCACCAGTCGCGGGGAGACCCAGTACTTC; d_gene: -; abundance: -; v_gene: TRBV24-1; j_gene: TRBJ2-5